A single sample gave rise to the 18 T cell receptor beta chains below, sequenced in a study of regulatory T cells in long-lasting Graves disease. Both iRepertoire HTBI primers and Arm-PCR of CDR3 regions were used to build the TCR beta libraries. Via MiXCR, TCRdb re-called the multiplex PCR reads, giving one row per CDR3 protein. The repertoire holds around 460,000 distinct CDR3 sequences, about 20% seen once, with roughly 14% in the top ten. Time point given: persistent/refractory GD, antithyroid drugs over 5 years with positive TRAb. With RNA extracted from PBMCs as input, the TCR library was made. Sequences were derived from peripheral blood mononuclear cells (PBMCs), sampled when the disease was refractory, from a patient treated with antithyroid drugs. The receptor set was obtained from a female donor with Graves disease.

This clonotype has at least ten counts. The chain combines TRBV6-1 with TRBJ2-5, with D possibly TRBD2 on 6 matching bases. V was pared by 7 bases and J by 6 bases, with 18 bases between. This CDR3 spans 14 amino acids. Per germline, CDR1 MNHNS and CDR2 SASEGT. The CDR3 here is CASNRNGGAQTQYF. CDR3 nucleotides: TGTGCCAGCAACCGAAATGGAGGGGCACAGACCCAGTACTTC.

The chain uses TRBV19 and TRBJ1-5; 8 nucleotides align to TRBD1. The trim removed 5 bases at V and 2 bases at J, leaving 8 bases unmatched. Germline CDR1 LNHDA, CDR2 SQIVND (reference sequence). The CDR3 length is 16 residues. CDR3 sequence (DNA): TGTGCCAGTAGTGTTCAGGTGGGACAGGGCAATCAGCCCCAGCATTTT. This encodes CASSVQVGQGNQPQHF. Filled out from reference TRBV19 and TRBJ1-5, the complete variable domain reads DGGITQSPKYLFRKEGQNVTLSCEQNLNHDAMYWYRQDPGQGLRLIYYSQIVNDFQKGDIAEGYSVSREKKESFPLTVTSAQKNPTAFYLCASSVQVGQGNQPQHFGDGTRLSIL.

In its sample, this clonotype was seen a few times. V usage is TRBV14 and J usage is TRBJ1-4; 8 bases match TRBD1. Germline values: CDR1 SGHDN, CDR2 FVKESK. The CDR3 contains 16 residues. V was clipped by 0 bases and J by 7 bases; unmatched bases: 7. This chain's CDR3 is CASSQDRAGGFEKLFF. CDR3 sequence (DNA): TGTGCCAGCAGCCAAGATCGAGCAGGGGGCTTTGAAAAACTGTTTTTT. The full variable domain, in which reference TRBV14 and TRBJ1-4 provide the parts outside the CDR3, is EAGVTQFPSHSVIEKGQTVTLRCDPISGHDNLYWYRRVMGKEIKFLLHFVKESKQDESGMPNNRFLAERTGGTYSTLKVQPAELEDSGVYFCASSQDRAGGFEKLFFGSGTQLSVL.

The CDR3 protein is CASQQHPGNTIYF. The CDR3 DNA sequence: TGTGCCAGTCAGCAGCATCCTGGAAACACCATATATTTT. The chain combines TRBV19 with TRBJ1-3; D is unclear. Germline lookup yields CDR1 LNHDA and CDR2 SQIVND (reference sequence). This CDR3 has 13 amino acids. Deletions cut 8 bases from V and 2 bases from J, with 10 bases between.

This chain links TRBV20-1 with TRBJ2-7; 7 bases are a match to TRBD2. V trimming: 1 base; J trimming: 1 base; junction bases outside the gene matches: 4. There are 14 residues in the CDR3. Germline loops: CDR1 DFQATT, CDR2 SNEGSKA (reference sequence). The CDR3 region is CSARVTGGSYEQYF. The DNA of the CDR3 is TGCAGTGCTAGAGTGACGGGAGGTTCCTACGAGCAGTACTTC.

This clonotype came up many times. The genes are TRBV7-2 and TRBJ1-1; D not resolved. The CDR3 extends over 15 amino acids. V lost 5 bases to trimming and J lost 3 bases, with 16 bases between them. The V gene's germline CDR1 is SGHTA and CDR2 FQGNSA. The CDR3: CASSPELSSYTEAFF. The CDR3 nucleotides read TGTGCCAGCAGCCCGGAGCTCTCATCCTACACTGAAGCTTTCTTT.

This clonotype has at least ten counts. This sequence joins TRBV2 and TRBJ2-7, with D unclear. V shed 4 bases and J shed 5 bases, with 12 bases lying between them. Germline CDR1 reads SNHLY; CDR2 reads FYNNEI. The CDR3 has 13 amino acids. This CDR3 reads CASSGSPPHEQYF. The CDR3 bases are TGTGCCAGCAGTGGGTCCCCCCCCCACGAGCAGTACTTC.

The chain couples TRBV12-5 to TRBJ2-3, with D unclear. Between the trimmed V and J ends, which lost 0 bases and 1 base, there was a span of 8 bases. The CDR3 extends over 15 amino acids. Germline V gives CDR1 LGHNT, CDR2 FRNRAP. The CDR3 region is CASGLVGGGTDTQYF. The CDR3 nucleotides are TGTGCTAGTGGTTTGGTAGGTGGGGGCACAGATACGCAGTATTTT.

This chain joins TRBV6-1 and TRBJ1-5, with D hard to call. The CDR3 runs 13 residues. CDR1 is MNHNS and CDR2 is SASEGT in the germline V gene. V was cut by 4 bases and J by 6 bases, with 10 bases left in between. The CDR3 is CASSGRTLQPQHF. CDR3 nucleotides: TGTGCCAGCAGTGGCCGGACTCTTCAGCCCCAGCATTTT.

The chain joins TRBV11-3 to TRBJ1-4, with D possibly TRBD1 on 5 matching bases. Germline V gene data show CDR1 as SGHNT and CDR2 as YENEEA. The CDR3 length is 16 residues. Trimming took 5 bases from V and 11 from J, leaving 24 bases between them. In nucleotides, the CDR3 is TGTGCCAGCAGCCCAACGCGGGACGCCTGGTCCGGGAAACTGTTTTTT. Its translation is CASSPTRDAWSGKLFF.

This clonotype was seen at least ten times. The chain has TRBV24-1 and TRBJ2-5; D possibly uses TRBD1 or TRBD2 (7 bases each). The V and J ends lost 3 bases and 2 bases respectively, with 21 bases between them. The CDR3 extends over 18 amino acids. Germline assignment: CDR1 KGHDR and CDR2 SFDVKD. CDR3 region: CATSDPAQGGGSQETQYF. The CDR3 region has the DNA TGTGCCACCAGTGATCCCGCCCAGGGGGGAGGGAGTCAAGAGACCCAGTACTTC.

The V and J genes are TRBV29-1 and TRBJ1-4; no clear D gene. The V end was cut by 5 bases, the J end by 4 bases, with 5 bases between. This CDR3 comprises 11 residues. CDR1 SQVTM and CDR2 ANQGSEA come from the germline V gene. The CDR3: CSVMSNEKLFF. The CDR3 DNA reads as TGCAGCGTTATGAGTAATGAAAAACTGTTTTTT. Full variable domain (outside the CDR3, taken from reference TRBV29-1 and TRBJ1-4): SAVISQKPSRDICQRGTSLTIQCQVDSQVTMMFWYRQQPGQSLTLIATANQGSEATYESGFVIDKFPISRPNLTFSTLTVSNMSPEDSSIYLCSVMSNEKLFFGSGTQLSVL.

A remark on this clonotype: Being one base from a much bigger clone, this may be a read error. This sequence joins TRBV10-1 and TRBJ2-7; 8 nucleotides match TRBD1. J gave up 9 bases and V 5 bases, and 18 bases lay outside the gene matches. The germline gives CDR1 WNHNN, CDR2 SYGVQD (reference sequence). The CDR3 has 16 residues. The CDR3 coding sequence is TGCGCCAGCAGTTCACTTTGTGCGGACAGGGACAACGGGCAGTACTTC. Translating it yields CASSSLCADRDNGQYF.

This clonotype was seen more than once but under ten times. The chain has TRBV9 and TRBJ2-7; D not resolved. In germline, CDR1 is SGDLS, CDR2 YYNGEE. V gave up 3 bases and J gave up 3 bases, with 10 bases separating them. The CDR3 extends over 13 amino acids. CDR3 DNA sequence: TGTGCCAGCAGCGAGGCCCCCAACTACGAGCAGTACTTC. It encodes CASSEAPNYEQYF.

As regards this clonotype: The junction does not match germline at one end; this may be a read error. This chain uses TRBV7-2 with TRBJ2-7; D not resolved. This CDR3 contains 12 residues. Germline V gives CDR1 SGHTA, CDR2 FQGNSA. The CDR3, as DNA: TGTGCCAGCAGCCTCGCAGGCTACGAGCAGTGCTTC. Encoded protein: CASSLAGYEQCF.

This clonotype was seen a handful of times. The V gene is TRBV11-2, the J gene TRBJ2-4; D possibly uses TRBD1 or TRBD2 (6 bases each). The CDR3 is made up of 14 amino acids. The V gene lost 5 bases and the J gene lost 6 bases, with 14 bases spanning the gap. Germline values: CDR1 SGHAT, CDR2 FQNNGV. CDR3 sequence: CASSRLGGINIQYF. CDR3 in DNA: TGTGCCAGCAGCCGATTAGGGGGGATAAACATTCAGTACTTC.

This clonotype has a count of ten or more. V is TRBV20-1 and J is TRBJ2-7, with TRBD1 matching 7 bases. Germline CDR1 reads DFQATT; CDR2 reads SNEGSKA (reference sequence). Trimming removed 4 bases from V and 2 bases from J; junction bases left unmatched: 8. This CDR3 has 14 residues. The CDR3 sequence: CSAILDRDAYEQYF. The DNA for the CDR3 is TGCAGTGCTATCCTCGACAGGGACGCCTACGAGCAGTACTTC.

V gene TRBV3-1 combines with J gene TRBJ2-5; unclear D gene. Germline V gene sequence: CDR1 LGHDT, CDR2 YNNKEL (reference sequence). The CDR3 totals 15 residues. V lost 0 bases, J lost 1 base, and 9 bases lay in between. The CDR3 here is CASSQERGPQETQYF. The CDR3 nucleotides read TGTGCCAGCAGCCAAGAAAGAGGACCCCAAGAGACCCAGTACTTC.